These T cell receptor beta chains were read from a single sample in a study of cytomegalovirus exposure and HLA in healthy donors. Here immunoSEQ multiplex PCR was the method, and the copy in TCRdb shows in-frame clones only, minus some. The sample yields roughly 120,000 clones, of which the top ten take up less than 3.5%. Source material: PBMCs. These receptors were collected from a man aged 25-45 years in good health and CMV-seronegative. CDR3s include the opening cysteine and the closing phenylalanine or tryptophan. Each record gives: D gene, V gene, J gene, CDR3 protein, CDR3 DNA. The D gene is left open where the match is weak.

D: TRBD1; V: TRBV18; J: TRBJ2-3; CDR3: CASLTGLGPTDTQYF; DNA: TGTGCCAGCTTGACAGGGTTGGGACCCACAGATACGCAGTATTTT
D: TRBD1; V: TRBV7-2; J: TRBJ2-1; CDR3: CASSQTGADNEQFF; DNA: TGTGCCAGCAGCCAGACAGGGGCCGACAATGAGCAGTTCTTC
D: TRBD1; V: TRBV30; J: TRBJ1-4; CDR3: CAWSVSGTGGEKLFF; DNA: TGTGCCTGGAGTGTATCCGGGACAGGGGGCGAAAAACTGTTTTTT
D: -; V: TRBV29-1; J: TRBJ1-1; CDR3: CSVNSREAFF; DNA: TGCAGCGTTAACTCCCGTGAAGCTTTCTTT
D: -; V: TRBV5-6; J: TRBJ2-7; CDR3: CASSFRQSYEQYF; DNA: TGTGCCAGCAGCTTCCGACAGTCCTACGAGCAGTACTTC
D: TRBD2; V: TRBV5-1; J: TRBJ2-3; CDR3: CASSLGGRADTQYF; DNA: TGCGCCAGCAGCTTGGGCGGGAGGGCAGATACGCAGTATTTT
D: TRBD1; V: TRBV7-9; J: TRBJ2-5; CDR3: CASSRDRLQETQYF; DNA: TGTGCCAGCAGCCGGGACAGACTTCAAGAGACCCAGTACTTC
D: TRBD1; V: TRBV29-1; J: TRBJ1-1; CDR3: CSVDTGGSTEAFF; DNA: TGCAGCGTTGACACAGGGGGAAGTACTGAAGCTTTCTTT
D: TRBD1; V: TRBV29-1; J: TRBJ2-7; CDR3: CSVTGAYEQYF; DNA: TGCAGCGTAACAGGGGCCTACGAGCAGTACTTC
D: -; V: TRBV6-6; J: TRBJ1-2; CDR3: CASSAQPNYGYTF; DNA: TGTGCCAGCAGCGCACAGCCGAACTATGGCTACACCTTC
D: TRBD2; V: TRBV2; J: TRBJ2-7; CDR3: CASSEALAVYEQYF; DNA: TGTGCCAGCAGTGAAGCACTAGCGGTCTACGAGCAGTACTTC
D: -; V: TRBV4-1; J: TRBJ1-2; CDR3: CASSYQDRQGYTF; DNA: TGCGCCAGCAGCTACCAGGACAGACAAGGCTACACCTTC
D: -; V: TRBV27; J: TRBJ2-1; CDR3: CASSGAYNEQFF; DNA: TGTGCCAGCAGCGGAGCCTACAATGAGCAGTTCTTC
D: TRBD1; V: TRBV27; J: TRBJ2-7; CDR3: CASSPNRDREDEQYF; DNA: TGTGCCAGCAGTCCGAACCGGGACAGGGAGGACGAGCAGTACTTC
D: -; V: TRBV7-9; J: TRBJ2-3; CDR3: CASSPRTSPDTQYF; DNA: TGTGCCAGCAGCCCTCGGACTTCCCCAGATACGCAGTATTTT
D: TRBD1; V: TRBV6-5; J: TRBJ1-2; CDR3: CASSPGTGVDYGYTF; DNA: TGTGCCAGCAGTCCCGGGACAGGGGTTGATTATGGCTACACCTTC
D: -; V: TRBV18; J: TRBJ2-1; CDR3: CASSPQISEGGHNEQFF; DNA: TGTGCCAGCTCACCTCAAATTTCCGAGGGAGGCCACAATGAGCAGTTCTTC
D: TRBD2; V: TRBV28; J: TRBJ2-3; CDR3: CASSPIHTRLAGGITDTQYF; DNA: TGTGCCAGCAGTCCCATACATACCCGACTAGCGGGAGGAATCACAGATACGCAGTATTTT
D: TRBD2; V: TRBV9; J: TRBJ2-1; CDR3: CASSVASGRVEQFF; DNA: TGTGCCAGCAGCGTAGCTAGCGGGAGGGTTGAGCAGTTCTTC
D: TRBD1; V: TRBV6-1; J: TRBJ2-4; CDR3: CASSARTGGETYIQYF; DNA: TGTGCCAGCAGTGCCCGGACAGGGGGCGAAACGTACATTCAGTACTTC
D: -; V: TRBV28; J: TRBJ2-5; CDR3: CASRSGQETQYF; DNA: TGTGCCAGCAGGTCAGGGCAAGAGACCCAGTACTTC